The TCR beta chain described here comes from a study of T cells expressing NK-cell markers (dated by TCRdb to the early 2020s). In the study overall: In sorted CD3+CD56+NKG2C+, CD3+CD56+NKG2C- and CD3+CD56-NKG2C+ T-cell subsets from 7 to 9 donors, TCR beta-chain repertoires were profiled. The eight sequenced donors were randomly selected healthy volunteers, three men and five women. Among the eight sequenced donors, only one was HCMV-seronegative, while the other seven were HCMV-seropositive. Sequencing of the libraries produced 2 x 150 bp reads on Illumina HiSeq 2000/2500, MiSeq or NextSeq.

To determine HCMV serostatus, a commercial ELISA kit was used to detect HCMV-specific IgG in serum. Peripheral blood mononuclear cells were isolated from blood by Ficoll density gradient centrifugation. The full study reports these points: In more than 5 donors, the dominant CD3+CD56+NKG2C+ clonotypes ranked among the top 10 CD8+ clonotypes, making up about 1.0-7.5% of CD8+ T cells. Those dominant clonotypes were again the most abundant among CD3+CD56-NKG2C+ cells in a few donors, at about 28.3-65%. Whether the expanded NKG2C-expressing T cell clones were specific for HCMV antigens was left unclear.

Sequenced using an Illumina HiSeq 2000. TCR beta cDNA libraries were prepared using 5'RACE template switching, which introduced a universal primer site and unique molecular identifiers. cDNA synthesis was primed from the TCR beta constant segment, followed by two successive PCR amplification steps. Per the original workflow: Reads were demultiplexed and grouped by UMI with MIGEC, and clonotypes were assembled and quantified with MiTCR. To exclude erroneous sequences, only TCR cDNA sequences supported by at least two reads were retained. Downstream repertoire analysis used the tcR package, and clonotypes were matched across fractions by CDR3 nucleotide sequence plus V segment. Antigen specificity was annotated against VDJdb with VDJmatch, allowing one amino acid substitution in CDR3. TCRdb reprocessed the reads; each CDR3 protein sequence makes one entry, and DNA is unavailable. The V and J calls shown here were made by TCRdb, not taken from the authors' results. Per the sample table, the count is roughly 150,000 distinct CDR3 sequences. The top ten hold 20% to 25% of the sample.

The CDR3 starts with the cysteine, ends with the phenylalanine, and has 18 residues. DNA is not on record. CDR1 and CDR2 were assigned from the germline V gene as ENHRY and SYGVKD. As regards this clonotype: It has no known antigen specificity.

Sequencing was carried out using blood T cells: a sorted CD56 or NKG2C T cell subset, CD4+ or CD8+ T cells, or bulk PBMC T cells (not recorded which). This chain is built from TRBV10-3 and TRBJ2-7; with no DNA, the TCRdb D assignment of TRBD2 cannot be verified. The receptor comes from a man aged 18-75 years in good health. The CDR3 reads CAISEEASGGPGSYEQYF.